This T cell receptor beta chain derives from a study of cytomegalovirus exposure and HLA in healthy donors. PCR was performed using 60 Vbeta and 13 Jbeta primers. Some clones are missing from TCRdb's copy, which holds only in-frame ones; the method was immunoSEQ multiplex PCR. Counted here are about 120,000 clones, roughly two thirds occurring once; the ten biggest clones make up about 2.2%. The receptor was derived from a woman under 40 in good health and CMV-seronegative. Sequences were obtained from PBMCs.

The CDR3 is CASTPGAPAKNIQYF. Here the CDR3 DNA reads TGTGCCAGCACCCCTGGGGCTCCAGCCAAAAACATTCAGTACTTC. The genes are TRBV5-8 and TRBJ2-4; a possible D gene is TRBD1 (5 bases). There are 15 residues in the CDR3. Trimming took off 6 bases at V and 0 bases at J, with 13 bases between the two ends. CDR1 SGHTS and CDR2 YDEGEE come from the germline V gene.